Listed below are T cell receptor beta chains from one sample, sequenced in a study of T cells expressing NK-cell markers. Reanalyzing the 5' RACE reads, TCRdb keeps one entry per CDR3 protein, without DNA. Here the sample table reports about 190,000 distinct CDR3 sequences. The sequencing input was blood T cells: a sorted CD56 or NKG2C T cell subset, CD4+ or CD8+ T cells, or bulk PBMC T cells (not recorded which). These receptors all stem from a man aged 18-75 years in good health. Both conserved end residues are part of each CDR3.

J gene: TRBJ2-1; V gene: TRBV12-3/TRBV12-4; CDR3 protein: CASSRTSGGFEQFF
J gene: TRBJ2-7; V gene: TRBV27; CDR3 protein: CASSSLTSGGAYEQYF
J gene: TRBJ2-3; V gene: TRBV2; CDR3 protein: CASSDPGGRTDTQYF
J gene: TRBJ2-2; V gene: TRBV11-2; CDR3 protein: CASSLRGPNTGELFF
J gene: TRBJ1-5; V gene: TRBV7-9; CDR3 protein: CASSLEPGSEPQHF
J gene: TRBJ2-1; V gene: TRBV11-3; CDR3 protein: CASSLSAPSIYNEQFF
J gene: TRBJ2-1; V gene: TRBV2; CDR3 protein: CASSEGINNEQFF
J gene: TRBJ1-4; V gene: TRBV9; CDR3 protein: CASSNSGTDNEKLFF
J gene: TRBJ2-5; V gene: TRBV11-3; CDR3 protein: CASSSGPGLQETQYF
J gene: TRBJ1-1; V gene: TRBV5-1; CDR3 protein: CASSLTGGVDEAFF
J gene: TRBJ2-1; V gene: TRBV7-9; CDR3 protein: CASSLALGSYNEQFF
J gene: TRBJ2-1; V gene: TRBV5-1; CDR3 protein: CASSLQGGYYNEQFF
J gene: TRBJ2-3; V gene: TRBV2; CDR3 protein: CASTPGLAEGDTQYF
J gene: TRBJ2-7; V gene: TRBV3-1; CDR3 protein: CASSQDFETYEQYF
J gene: TRBJ2-7; V gene: TRBV25-1; CDR3 protein: CASSEYRGLIDEQYF
J gene: TRBJ1-2; V gene: TRBV20-1; CDR3 protein: CSAPGTGVHYGYTF